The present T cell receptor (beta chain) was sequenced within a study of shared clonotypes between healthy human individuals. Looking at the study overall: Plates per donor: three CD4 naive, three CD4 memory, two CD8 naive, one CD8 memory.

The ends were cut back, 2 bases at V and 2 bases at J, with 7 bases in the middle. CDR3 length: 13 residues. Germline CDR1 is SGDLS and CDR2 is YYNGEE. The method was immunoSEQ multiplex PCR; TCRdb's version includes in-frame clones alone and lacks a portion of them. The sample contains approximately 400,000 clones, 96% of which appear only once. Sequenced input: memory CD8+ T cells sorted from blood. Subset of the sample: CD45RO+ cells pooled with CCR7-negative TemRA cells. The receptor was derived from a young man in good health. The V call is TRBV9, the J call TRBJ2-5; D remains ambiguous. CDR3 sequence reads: CASSVSQQETQYF. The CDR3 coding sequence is TGTGCCAGCAGCGTTAGCCAGCAAGAGACCCAGTACTTC.